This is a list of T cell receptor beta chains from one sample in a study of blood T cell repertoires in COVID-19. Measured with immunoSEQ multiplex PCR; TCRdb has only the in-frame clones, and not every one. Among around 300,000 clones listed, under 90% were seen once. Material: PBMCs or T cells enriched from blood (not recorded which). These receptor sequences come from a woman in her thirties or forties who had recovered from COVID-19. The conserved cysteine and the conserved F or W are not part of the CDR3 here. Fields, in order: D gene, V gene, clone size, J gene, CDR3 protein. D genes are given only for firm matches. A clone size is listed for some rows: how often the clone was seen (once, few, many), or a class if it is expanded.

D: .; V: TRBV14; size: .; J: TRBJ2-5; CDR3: ASSQERGGGRQETQY
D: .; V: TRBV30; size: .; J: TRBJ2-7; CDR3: AWSAEVGRYEQY
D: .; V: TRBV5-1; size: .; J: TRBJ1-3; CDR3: ASSLGQTYSGNTIY
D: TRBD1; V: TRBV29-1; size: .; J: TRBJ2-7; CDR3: SVRKPGQGFHEQY
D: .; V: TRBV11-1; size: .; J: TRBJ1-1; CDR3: ASSSRAGWDTEAF
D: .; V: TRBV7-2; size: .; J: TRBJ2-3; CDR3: ASSLGALPPPDTQY
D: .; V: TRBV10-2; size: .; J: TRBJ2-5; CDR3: ASSEAPRETQY
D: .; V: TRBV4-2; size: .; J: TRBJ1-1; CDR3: ASSTGHQPHTEAF
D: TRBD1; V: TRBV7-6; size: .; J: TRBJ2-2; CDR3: ASSFRTGDLTGELF
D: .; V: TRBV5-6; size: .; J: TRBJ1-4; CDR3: ASSLPDNEKLF
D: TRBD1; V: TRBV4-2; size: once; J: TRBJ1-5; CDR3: ASSQGDRTGNQPQH
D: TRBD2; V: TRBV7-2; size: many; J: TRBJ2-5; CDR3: ASSPLSTSEETQY
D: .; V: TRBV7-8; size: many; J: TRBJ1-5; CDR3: ASSPRNNQPQH
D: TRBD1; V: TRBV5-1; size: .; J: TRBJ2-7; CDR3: ASSSDRGAYEQY
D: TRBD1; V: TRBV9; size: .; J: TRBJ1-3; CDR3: ASSGDRGPSGNTIY
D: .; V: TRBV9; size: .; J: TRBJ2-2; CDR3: ASSVTQGAGELF
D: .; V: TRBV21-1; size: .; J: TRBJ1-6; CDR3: AIPTHPHSPLH
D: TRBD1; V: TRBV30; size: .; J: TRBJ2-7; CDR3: AWSGTGVEQY
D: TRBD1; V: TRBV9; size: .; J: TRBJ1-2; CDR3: ASSAHGTANYGYT
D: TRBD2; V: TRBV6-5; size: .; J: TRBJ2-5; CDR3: ASANRAGGQETQY
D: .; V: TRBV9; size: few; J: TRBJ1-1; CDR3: ASSRRDTQMNTEAF
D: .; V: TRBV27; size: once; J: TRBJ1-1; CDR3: ASSLEGRRSTEAF
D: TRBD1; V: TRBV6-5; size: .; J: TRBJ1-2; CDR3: ASSYITKGGTGYT